This TCR beta chain was documented in a study of T-cell reconstitution after alpha-beta-depleted transplantation in children. CDR1 LGHDT and CDR2 YNNKEL come from the germline V gene (reference sequence). The CDR3 runs to 12 residues. Trimming shortened V by 1 base and J by 7 bases, and 7 bases separated the two germline ends. For TCRbeta, the library was prepared with unique molecular identifiers. From the PCR reads, TCRdb called clonotypes with MiXCR, one entry per CDR3 protein. The table lists about 540,000 distinct CDR3 sequences, about a sixth of them singletons. This clonotype originated in a human donor who donated a stem cell graft to a child with acute lymphoblastic leukemia. Sequenced here: PBMCs from the stem cell graft donor, sampled from the stem cell graft. The chain recombines TRBV3-1 with TRBJ1-1; D is ambiguous. The DNA for the CDR3 is TGTGCCAGCAGCCAAGGTCGGCTTGAAGCTTTCTTT. Protein product: CASSQGRLEAFF.